A single T cell receptor beta chain is shown here with its context. Sequencing was performed with immunoSEQ multiplex PCR; in TCRdb, only in-frame clones are kept and a portion is missing. The table lists more than 85,000 clones, nearly 95% of them singletons, with about 1.6% in the top ten. These data are taken from a study of T cell changes during pregnancy in multiple sclerosis. Germline CDR1 reads SNHLY; CDR2 reads FYNNEI. V was pared by 10 bases and J by 0 bases, with 16 bases between. The CDR3 covers 14 residues. This material consisted of peripheral blood, taken after pregnancy. The clonotype comes from a female donor in good health, enrolled as a control in a pregnancy study. The chain uses TRBV2 and TRBJ2-7; TRBD1 is a possible D gene (6 bases). The CDR3 region is CATTVQGSSYEQYF. The DNA of the CDR3 is TGTGCCACCACTGTACAGGGCAGCTCCTACGAGCAGTACTTC. The whole variable domain, remainder taken from reference TRBV2 and TRBJ2-7, is EPEVTQTPSHQVTQMGQEVILRCVPISNHLYFYWYRQILGQKVEFLVSFYNNEISEKSEIFDDQFSVERPDGSNFTLKIRSTKLEDSAMYFCATTVQGSSYEQYFGPGTRLTVT.